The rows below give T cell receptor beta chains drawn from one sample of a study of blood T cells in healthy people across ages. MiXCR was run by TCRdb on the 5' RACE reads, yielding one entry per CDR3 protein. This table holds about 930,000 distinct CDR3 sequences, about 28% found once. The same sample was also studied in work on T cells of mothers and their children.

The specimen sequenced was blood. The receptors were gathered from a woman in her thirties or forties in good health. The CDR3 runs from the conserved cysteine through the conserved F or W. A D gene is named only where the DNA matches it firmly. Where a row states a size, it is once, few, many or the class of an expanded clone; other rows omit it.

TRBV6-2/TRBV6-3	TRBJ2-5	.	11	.	CASSKGGEQYF	TGTGCTAGCAGTAAGGGCGGTGAGCAGTACTTC
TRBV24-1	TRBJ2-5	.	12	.	CATETPGETQYF	TGTGCCACCGAGACACCTGGGGAGACCCAGTACTTC
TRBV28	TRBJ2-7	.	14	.	CASSPMAAPYEQYF	TGTGCCAGCAGCCCCATGGCAGCTCCCTACGAGCAGTACTTC
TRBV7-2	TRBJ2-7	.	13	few	CASSLVTAGEQYF	TGTGCCAGCAGCTTAGTCACCGCTGGCGAGCAGTACTTC
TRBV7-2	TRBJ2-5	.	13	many	CASSLGWRETQYF	TGTGCCAGCAGCTTAGGATGGAGGGAGACCCAGTACTTC
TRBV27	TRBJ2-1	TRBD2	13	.	CASSLVSGGPWFF	TGTGCCAGCAGTTTAGTTAGCGGGGGGCCGTGGTTCTTC
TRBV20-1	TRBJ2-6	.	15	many	CSASPVGSGANVLTF	TGCAGTGCTAGCCCCGTAGGATCTGGGGCCAACGTCCTGACTTTC
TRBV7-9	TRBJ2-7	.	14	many	CASSFTSREDEQYF	TGTGCCAGCAGCTTTACGAGCAGGGAAGACGAGCAGTACTTC
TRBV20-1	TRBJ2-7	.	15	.	CSARALEVSYNEQYF	TGCAGTGCTAGAGCTTTGGAGGTATCCTACAATGAGCAGTACTTC
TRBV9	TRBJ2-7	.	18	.	CASSGGPGGVSSSYEQYF	TGTGCCAGCAGCGGAGGCCCGGGCGGGGTAAGTTCGTCCTACGAGCAGTACTTC
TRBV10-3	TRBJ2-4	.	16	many	CAMTFGTFPTKNIQYF	TGTGCCATGACCTTCGGGACATTCCCCACCAAAAACATTCAGTACTTC
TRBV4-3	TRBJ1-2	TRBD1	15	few	CASSQARQGLYGYTF	TGCGCCAGCAGCCAAGCTCGACAGGGCCTTTATGGCTACACCTTC
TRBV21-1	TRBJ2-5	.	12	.	CASNKVVETQYF	TGTGCCAGCAACAAAGTGGTAGAGACCCAGTACTTC
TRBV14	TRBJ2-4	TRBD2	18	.	CASSHGGLAVLAKNIQYF	TGTGCCAGCAGCCATGGTGGACTAGCGGTGTTAGCCAAAAACATTCAGTACTTC
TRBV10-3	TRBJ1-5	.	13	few	CAIRQGYNQPQHF	TGTGCCATCAGGCAGGGTTACAATCAGCCCCAGCATTTT
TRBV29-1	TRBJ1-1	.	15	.	CSVEGYGPGETEAFF	TGCAGCGTTGAAGGCTACGGGCCCGGGGAGACTGAAGCTTTCTTT
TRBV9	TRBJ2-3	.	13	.	CASSVVDGGTQYF	TGTGCCAGCAGCGTAGTCGACGGGGGTACGCAGTATTTT
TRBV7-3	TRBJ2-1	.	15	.	CASSLTADGMNEQFF	TGTGCCAGCAGCTTAACTGCTGACGGGATGAATGAGCAGTTCTTC
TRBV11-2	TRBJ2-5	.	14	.	CASSPRTARVAQYF	TGTGCCAGCAGCCCCCGGACGGCCCGTGTGGCCCAGTACTTC
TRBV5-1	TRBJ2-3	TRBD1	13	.	CATRDSSTDTQYF	TGCGCCACCCGGGACAGCAGCACAGATACGCAGTATTTT
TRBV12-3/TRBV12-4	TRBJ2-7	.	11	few	CANSSQYEQYF	TGTGCCAACAGTTCCCAGTACGAGCAGTACTTC
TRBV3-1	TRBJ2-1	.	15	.	CASSQGRISTDTQFF	TGTGCCAGCAGCCAAGGTCGCATTAGCACAGATACGCAGTTCTTC
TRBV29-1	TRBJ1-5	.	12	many	CSVSAGGQPQHF	TGCAGCGTTTCCGCGGGCGGTCAGCCCCAGCATTTT
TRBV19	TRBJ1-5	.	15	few	CASSTAGSRFRPQHF	TGTGCCAGTAGTACGGCCGGGAGCCGCTTTCGGCCCCAGCATTTT
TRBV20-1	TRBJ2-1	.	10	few	CSARKNEQFF	TGCAGTGCCCGTAAGAATGAGCAGTTCTTC
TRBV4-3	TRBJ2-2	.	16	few	CASSQTDRPYTGELFF	TGCGCCAGCAGCCAAACAGACAGGCCATACACCGGGGAGCTGTTTTTT
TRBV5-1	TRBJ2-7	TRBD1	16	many	CASSPPTGTGGNEQYF	TGCGCCAGCAGCCCCCCAACCGGGACAGGGGGTAACGAGCAGTACTTC